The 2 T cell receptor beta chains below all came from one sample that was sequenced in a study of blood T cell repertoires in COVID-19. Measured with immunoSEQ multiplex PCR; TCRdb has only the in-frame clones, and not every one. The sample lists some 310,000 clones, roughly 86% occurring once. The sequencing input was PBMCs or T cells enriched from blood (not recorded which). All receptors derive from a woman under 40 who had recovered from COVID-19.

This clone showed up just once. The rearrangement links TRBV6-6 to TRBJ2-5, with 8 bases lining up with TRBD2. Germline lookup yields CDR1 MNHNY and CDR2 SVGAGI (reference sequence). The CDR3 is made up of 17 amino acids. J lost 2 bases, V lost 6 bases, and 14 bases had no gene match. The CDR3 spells CASSRVVLAGLQETQYF. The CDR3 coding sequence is TGTGCCAGCAGCCGAGTCGTCCTAGCGGGCCTACAAGAGACCCAGTACTTC.

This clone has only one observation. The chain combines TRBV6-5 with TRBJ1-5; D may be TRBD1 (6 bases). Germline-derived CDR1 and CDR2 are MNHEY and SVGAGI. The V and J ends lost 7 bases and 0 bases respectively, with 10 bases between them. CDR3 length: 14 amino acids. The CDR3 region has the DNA TGTGCCAGCACCATGGACAGTAGCAATCAGCCCCAGCATTTT. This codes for CASTMDSSNQPQHF.